This T cell receptor (beta chain) was captured by sequencing in a study of identical twins. Deletions cut 4 bases from V and 3 bases from J, with 11 bases between. Germline lookup yields CDR1 DFQATT and CDR2 SNEGSKA (reference sequence). The CDR3 extends over 13 amino acids. Template switching supplied a universal primer site; unique molecular identifiers were carried on the cDNA. TCRdb redid the calling of the 5' RACE reads with MiXCR, one entry per CDR3 protein. The sample consists of roughly 750,000 distinct CDR3 sequences, 21% of them appearing once. This clonotype was observed a handful of times. These data also featured in a second study, about T cells expressing NK-cell markers. From that paper: NKG2C+ dominant clonotypes from roughly 6 donors made up roughly 1.0-7.0% of CD8+ T cells. Certain NKG2C+ T cell clones were expanded, and their HCMV specificity remained unclear.

J is TRBJ2-3 and V is TRBV20-1, with D possibly being TRBD2 (5 bases). The sequencing sample was made of PBMCs. This sequence was found in a young woman in good health. In DNA, the CDR3 is TGCAGTGCTACTCCGGGGATTACAGATACGCAGTATTTT. It yields the protein CSATPGITDTQYF.